This T cell receptor beta chain originates from a study of T cell responses to AZD1222 COVID-19 vaccine. General study results and limits: Spike as a whole was targeted by vaccine-associated CD4 TCRs, dominant at 160-218 and 743-854. After two AZD1222 doses, spike-specific TCR breadth and depth rose versus day 0. In a largely white British group with more females than males, clonal diversity was possibly underestimated.

TCRdb's copy holds only in-frame clones and misses some; the assay was immunoSEQ multiplex PCR. The sample lists 100,000 to 150,000 clones; 75% to 90% were seen once. A remark on this clone: Its cognate antigen is unknown.

Whether given at about 4 or about 12 weeks, second doses were pooled. V dropped 0 bases and J dropped 0 bases, with 7 bases sitting between them. CDR3 size: 14 residues. Germline CDR1 is SGHRS and CDR2 is YFSETQ. The sequence was obtained from an adult who received the AZD1222 COVID-19 vaccine. The sequencing used peripheral blood, collected 28 days after the second AZD1222 dose. V gene TRBV5-1 combines with J gene TRBJ2-7; no definite D call. The chain's CDR3 is CASSLDLPSYEQYF. As DNA, the CDR3 is TGCGCCAGCAGCTTGGACTTGCCCTCCTACGAGCAGTACTTC.